These 30 T cell receptor beta chains came from one sample sequenced in a study of T cells after yellow fever vaccination. In TCRdb, the 5' RACE reads were re-called with MiXCR into one record per CDR3 protein. The table shows 300,000 to 400,000 distinct CDR3 sequences, with 8.5% to 10% occurring only once. Sequences were derived from PBMCs, sampled on the day of the first yellow fever vaccination. These TCRs come from a young man who received the YFV17D yellow fever vaccine.

This clonotype appeared many times. The chain uses TRBV24-1 and TRBJ2-2; no clear D gene. V lost 4 bases to trimming and J lost 11 bases, with 10 bases between them. Looked up from germline, CDR1 is KGHDR and CDR2 is SFDVKD. The CDR3 is 12 amino acids. This CDR3 reads CATSEGSRELFF. The CDR3 coding sequence is TGTGCCACCAGTGAGGGTTCGCGTGAGCTGTTTTTT.

This clonotype has at least ten counts. The V and J genes are TRBV5-1 and TRBJ2-2; perhaps TRBD2 as D (6 bases). The CDR3 runs to 15 residues. With 0 bases removed from V and 5 bases from J, the gap between germline ends came to 11 bases. The germline CDR1 and CDR2 sequences are SGHRS and YFSETQ. The CDR3 here is CASSLVRGGTGELFF. The CDR3 DNA is TGCGCCAGCAGCTTGGTGCGGGGCGGAACCGGGGAGCTGTTTTTT.

Only a few counts were recorded for this clonotype. The rearrangement joins TRBV15 to TRBJ1-5; 9 positions match TRBD1. Per the germline V gene, CDR1 is LNHNV and CDR2 is YYDKDF (reference sequence). The CDR3 contains 15 residues. V lost 0 bases and J lost 5; bases outside the gene matches: 2. CDR3 in amino acids: CATSRDTGGHQPQHF. CDR3 coding DNA: TGTGCCACCAGCAGAGATACAGGGGGCCATCAGCCCCAGCATTTT.

The gene calls are TRBV5-6 and TRBJ1-2; TRBD1 matches 7 bases. The V gene's germline CDR1 is SGHDT and CDR2 YYEEEE. The CDR3 totals 17 residues. Trimming took 0 bases from V and 1 from J; bases not matched to a gene: 9. The CDR3 region is CASSLEIGTAINYGYTF. The DNA for the CDR3 is TGTGCCAGCAGCTTGGAAATCGGGACAGCGATTAACTATGGCTACACCTTC.

This clonotype was picked up a small number of times. The chain recombines TRBV19 with TRBJ2-1; D remains ambiguous. The CDR3 consists of 12 residues. Per the germline V gene, CDR1 is LNHDA and CDR2 is SQIVND (reference sequence). The V gene lost 7 bases and the J gene lost 4 bases, with 8 bases spanning the gap. Here the CDR3 reads CASNSGYNEQFF. In DNA form, the CDR3 reads TGTGCCAGTAATTCCGGTTACAATGAGCAGTTCTTC. The full variable domain, rest sourced from reference TRBV19 and TRBJ2-1, is DGGITQSPKYLFRKEGQNVTLSCEQNLNHDAMYWYRQDPGQGLRLIYYSQIVNDFQKGDIAEGYSVSREKKESFPLTVTSAQKNPTAFYLCASNSGYNEQFFGPGTRLTVL.

This clonotype came up a few times. The chain has TRBV20-1 and TRBJ1-6, with TRBD1 matching 7 bases. V lost 0 bases and J lost 6; bases outside the gene matches: 8. In germline, CDR1 is DFQATT, CDR2 SNEGSKA (reference sequence). There are 16 residues in the CDR3. CDR3 coding DNA: TGCAGTGCTAGAGATCCCAAGGCAGGGGGTAATTCACCCCTCCACTTT. This sequence encodes CSARDPKAGGNSPLHF.

The chain is built from TRBV6-5 and TRBJ2-1, with D unclear. Germline CDR1 is MNHEY and CDR2 is SVGAGI. The CDR3 totals 12 residues. Trimming pared 2 bases from V and 7 bases from J, leaving 6 bases between. The CDR3 reads CASSYSPNEQFF. The CDR3 nucleotides are TGTGCCAGCAGTTACAGCCCTAATGAGCAGTTCTTC.

This chain connects TRBV7-9 to TRBJ2-5; unclear D gene. Germline V lookup: CDR1 SEHNR, CDR2 FQNEAQ (reference sequence). This CDR3 spans 13 amino acids. Trimming removed 5 bases from V and 5 bases from J, with 12 bases in between. CDR3 amino acids: CASSPGPVETQYF. Here the CDR3 DNA reads TGTGCCAGCAGCCCCGGACCGGTGGAGACCCAGTACTTC. Using reference TRBV7-9 and TRBJ2-5 for the parts outside the CDR3, the full variable domain is DTGVSQNPRHKITKRGQNVTFRCDPISEHNRLYWYRQTLGQGPEFLTYFQNEAQLEKSRLLSDRFSAERPKGSFSTLEIQRTEQGDSAMYLCASSPGPVETQYFGPGTRLLVL.

The sample holds many counts of this clonotype. The CDR3 nucleotides read TGTGCCAGCAGCTTTACTCACACCGGGGAGCTGTTTTTT. Its translation: CASSFTHTGELFF. The V gene is TRBV3-1, the J gene TRBJ2-2; D uncertain. The CDR3 runs to 13 residues. Germline CDR1 reads LGHDT; CDR2 reads YNNKEL (reference sequence). V lost 5 bases and J lost 3, with 7 bases in between.

The table lists this clonotype with many counts. The chain uses TRBV5-1 and TRBJ1-2, with D perhaps matching TRBD1 (5 bases). Germline V gene lookup returns CDR1 SGHRS and CDR2 YFSETQ. This CDR3 has 13 residues. V shed 6 bases and J shed 3 bases, with 12 bases lying between them. CDR3 nucleotides: TGCGCCAGCACCTGGGGGTATGACTATGGCTACACCTTC. It yields the protein CASTWGYDYGYTF.

This clonotype showed up just a few times. The J gene is TRBJ2-3, the V gene TRBV7-2, with D perhaps matching TRBD2 (6 bases). This CDR3 region has 14 residues. Per germline, CDR1 SGHTA and CDR2 FQGNSA. Trimming removed 2 bases from V and 1 base from J, with 7 bases in between. CDR3 nucleotides: TGTGCCAGCAGCTTACAGCGGGGCACAGATACGCAGTATTTT. Protein: CASSLQRGTDTQYF.

This clonotype was observed a few times. The chain recombines TRBV18 with TRBJ1-1, with D tentatively TRBD1 (5 bases). V lost 0 bases, J lost 4 bases, and 12 bases lay in between. The CDR3 has 15 residues. Germline V gives CDR1 KGHSH, CDR2 LQKENI. The CDR3 DNA reads as TGTGCCAGCTCACCACCGATGGGGGGAGTCACTGAAGCTTTCTTT. It codes for CASSPPMGGVTEAFF.

This chain links TRBV20-1 with TRBJ2-3; 10 nucleotides match TRBD2. This CDR3 contains 15 residues. Germline CDR1 DFQATT, CDR2 SNEGSKA (reference sequence). The V and J ends lost 0 bases and 2 bases, in that order; junction bases with no gene match: 2. CDR3 DNA sequence: TGCAGTGCTAGAGATCTAGCGGGGGTCACAGATACGCAGTATTTT. Protein product: CSARDLAGVTDTQYF.

This clonotype was seen ten or more times. The CDR3 DNA follows: TGTGCCAGCAGCGGCCGGGACAGGGACGAGCAGTACGTC. It is translated as CASSGRDRDEQYV. The V and J genes are TRBV7-9 and TRBJ2-7; 9 bases fit TRBD1. V was clipped by 5 bases and J by 5 bases; unmatched bases: 4. CDR3 length: 13 amino acids. Germline assignment: CDR1 SEHNR and CDR2 FQNEAQ (reference sequence).

The chain combines TRBV20-1 with TRBJ1-4; D is unclear. This CDR3 is 12 amino acids long. V lost 7 bases and J lost 7, with 13 bases in between. Germline assignment: CDR1 DFQATT and CDR2 SNEGSKA (reference sequence). DNA of the CDR3: TGCAGTGTTTATTCTTCATTTGAAAAACTGTTTTTT. Translating it yields CSVYSSFEKLFF.

This chain connects TRBV29-1 to TRBJ1-1, with no clear D. V gave up 5 bases and J gave up 0 bases, with 16 bases separating them. Germline-derived CDR1 and CDR2 are SQVTM and ANQGSEA. CDR3 length: 15 residues. DNA for the CDR3: TGCAGCGTTAAAATTGCGGGTACCATGAACACTGAAGCTTTCTTT. It yields the protein CSVKIAGTMNTEAFF. Supplemented by reference TRBV29-1 and TRBJ1-1, the full variable domain reads SAVISQKPSRDICQRGTSLTIQCQVDSQVTMMFWYRQQPGQSLTLIATANQGSEATYESGFVIDKFPISRPNLTFSTLTVSNMSPEDSSIYLCSVKIAGTMNTEAFFGQGTRLTVV.

The J gene is TRBJ2-7, the V gene TRBV12-3 or TRBV12-4; 8 positions match TRBD2. V lost 8 bases, J lost 2 bases, and 8 bases stayed unmatched. The CDR3 has 14 residues. CDR3 bases: TGTGCCAGCGGTCGTAGCGGGGTCGCCTACGAGCAGTACTTC. Translated, it gives CASGRSGVAYEQYF.

This clonotype was found a few times. The chain has TRBV27 and TRBJ2-2; 12 bases are a match to TRBD2. The CDR3 is 20 residues long. Germline CDR1 and CDR2: MNHEY and SMNVEV (reference sequence). V trimming: 0 bases; J trimming: 0 bases; junction bases outside the gene matches: 8. As DNA, the CDR3 is TGTGCCAGCAGTTTATCTTTACCGGGACTAGCGGGCCCGAACACCGGGGAGCTGTTTTTT. Amino acid sequence: CASSLSLPGLAGPNTGELFF.

This clonotype appeared a few times. J is TRBJ1-5 and V is TRBV2, with 9 bases aligning to TRBD1. Germline assignment: CDR1 SNHLY and CDR2 FYNNEI. There are 17 residues in the CDR3. The J segment lost 2 bases and the V segment lost 5 bases, leaving 10 bases of the junction unmatched. In DNA form, the CDR3 reads TGTGCCAGCAGTCTCCCGGGGACAGGGACTCGCAATCAGCCCCAGCATTTT. Amino acids: CASSLPGTGTRNQPQHF.

The genes are TRBV2 and TRBJ2-5; D is uncertain. V was pared by 1 base and J by 1 base, with 7 bases between. This CDR3 is built from 14 residues. The germline V gene has CDR1 SNHLY and CDR2 FYNNEI. In DNA, the CDR3 is TGTGCCAGCAGTGAAGTCACAGCCCAAGAGACCCAGTACTTC. As protein: CASSEVTAQETQYF.

This clonotype was observed a handful of times. This chain joins TRBV11-2 and TRBJ2-5; possibly TRBD1 for D (6 bases). V was pared by 3 bases and J by 1 base, with 12 bases between. This CDR3 contains 15 residues. Germline loops: CDR1 SGHAT, CDR2 FQNNGV. The CDR3 bases are TGTGCCAGCAGCTTGTGGCAGGGGAGCCAAGAGACCCAGTACTTC. This sequence encodes CASSLWQGSQETQYF.

The V gene is TRBV4-2, the J gene TRBJ1-1, with D possibly TRBD1 on 5 matching bases. V gave up 4 bases and J gave up 6 bases, with 21 bases separating them. The CDR3 contains 16 residues. The germline V gene has CDR1 LGHNA and CDR2 YNFKEQ. The CDR3 here is CASSRLASGRRPEAFF. CDR3 DNA sequence: TGTGCCAGCAGCCGACTAGCGTCGGGGCGCAGGCCTGAAGCTTTCTTT.

This clonotype was seen repeatedly, ten times or more. The J gene is TRBJ2-2, the V gene TRBV6-6; D is unresolved. The CDR3 is made up of 13 amino acids. Trimming shortened V by 7 bases and J by 3 bases, and 9 bases separated the two germline ends. CDR1 and CDR2 (germline): MNHNY, SVGAGI (reference sequence). The CDR3 DNA follows: TGTGCCAGCAATCAACGGGACACCGGGGAGCTGTTTTTT. Translation: CASNQRDTGELFF.

The gene calls are TRBV20-1 and TRBJ1-5, with 10 positions matching TRBD1. The germline gives CDR1 DFQATT, CDR2 SNEGSKA (reference sequence). This CDR3 spans 15 amino acids. Germline trimming cut 4 bases from V and 6 bases from J; bases unmatched to any gene: 9. CDR3 sequence reads: CSATSTGGQGQPQHF. The CDR3, as DNA: TGCAGTGCTACTTCGACAGGGGGCCAGGGTCAGCCCCAGCATTTT.

Notes on this clonotype: A much larger clone is a single base away; this may be a read error. The chain is built from TRBV29-1 and TRBJ2-1; D gene ambiguous. Germline V lookup: CDR1 SQVTM, CDR2 ANQGSEA. The CDR3 is 12 amino acids. The CDR3 bases are TGCAGCGTTGACAGGCGGTACAATGAGCAGTCCTTC. Translated: CSVDRRYNEQSF.

V usage is TRBV5-1 and J usage is TRBJ2-7; D unresolved. Trimming stripped 7 bases from V and 4 bases from J, with 12 bases between. The length of the CDR3 is 12 residues. Germline V gives CDR1 SGHRS, CDR2 YFSETQ. This CDR3 reads CASGGSSYEQYF. The CDR3 bases are TGCGCCAGCGGCGGCAGCAGTTACGAGCAGTACTTC.

This clonotype turned up a few times. The rearrangement joins TRBV7-8 to TRBJ2-3; 9 bases align to TRBD2. CDR3 length: 19 residues. V trimming: 4 bases; J trimming: 4 bases; junction bases outside the gene matches: 18. In germline, CDR1 is SGHVS, CDR2 FQNEAQ. The CDR3 sequence: CASSSLTRLAGKTPDTQYF. The CDR3 DNA sequence: TGTGCCAGCAGCTCCTTGACGCGTCTAGCGGGAAAGACTCCAGATACGCAGTATTTT.

This clonotype appeared a few times. The J gene is TRBJ1-1, the V gene TRBV5-1, with 7 positions matching TRBD1. The CDR3 loop spans 14 amino acids. In germline, CDR1 is SGHRS, CDR2 YFSETQ. The trim removed 4 bases at V and 6 bases at J, leaving 9 bases unmatched. CDR3 protein: CASSPSKGAAEAFF. The CDR3, as DNA: TGCGCCAGCAGCCCATCGAAGGGGGCGGCTGAAGCTTTCTTT. The whole variable domain, filled in from reference TRBV5-1 and TRBJ1-1, reads KAGVTQTPRYLIKTRGQQVTLSCSPISGHRSVSWYQQTPGQGLQFLFEYFSETQRNKGNFPGRFSGRQFSNSRSEMNVSTLELGDSALYLCASSPSKGAAEAFFGQGTRLTVV.

This clonotype was seen a few times. This chain connects TRBV28 to TRBJ2-1; D tentatively reads TRBD1 or TRBD2 (5 bases each). The CDR3 loop spans 15 amino acids. Germline CDR1 reads MDHEN; CDR2 reads SYDVKM. With 5 bases removed from V and 6 bases from J, the gap between germline ends came to 17 bases. CDR3 in DNA: TGTGCCAGCAGTGAACTCCGGGACCCTCCCAATGAGCAGTTCTTC. The encoded protein is CASSELRDPPNEQFF.

This clonotype was found many times. The J gene is TRBJ2-3, the V gene TRBV20-1; D is ambiguous. Germline V gives CDR1 DFQATT, CDR2 SNEGSKA (reference sequence). V lost 1 base to trimming and J lost 2 bases, with 13 bases between them. The CDR3 consists of 15 residues. CDR3: CSARVSHETTDTQYF. CDR3 nucleotides: TGCAGTGCTAGAGTATCACACGAGACCACAGATACGCAGTATTTT.